The 24 T cell receptor beta chains presented below share a single source sample, sequenced in a study of cytomegalovirus exposure and HLA in healthy donors. 13 Jbeta primers and 60 Vbeta primers were used for the PCR. Only in-frame clones appear in the TCRdb table, and some are missing; sequencing was by immunoSEQ multiplex PCR. The data hold around 130,000 clones, with 74% observed a single time. The specimen was PBMCs. The origin of the receptors is a man aged 35 to 55 in good health and CMV-seropositive.

This clone has a single count. V is TRBV5-1 and J is TRBJ1-2; possibly TRBD1 for D (6 bases). This CDR3 spans 18 amino acids. CDR1 and CDR2 from the germline V gene are SGHRS and YFSETQ. The V gene lost 1 base and the J gene lost 2 bases, with 21 bases spanning the gap. Written as DNA, the CDR3 is TGCGCCAGCAGCTTGACTTTACGACAGGTGGACCTGAACTATGGCTACACCTTC. Its protein is CASSLTLRQVDLNYGYTF. The complete variable domain, with remaining parts taken from reference TRBV5-1 and TRBJ1-2, reads KAGVTQTPRYLIKTRGQQVTLSCSPISGHRSVSWYQQTPGQGLQFLFEYFSETQRNKGNFPGRFSGRQFSNSRSEMNVSTLELGDSALYLCASSLTLRQVDLNYGYTFGSGTRLTVV.

The rearrangement links TRBV18 to TRBJ1-1, with 10 bases identical to TRBD1. The CDR3 consists of 15 residues. Germline loops: CDR1 KGHSH, CDR2 LQKENI. V was clipped by 9 bases and J by 0 bases; unmatched bases: 7. CDR3 sequence (DNA): TGTGCCAGTAGGCCGGGACAGGGGATGAACACTGAAGCTTTCTTT. Its protein is CASRPGQGMNTEAFF.

The genes are TRBV6-4 and TRBJ2-3; 8 bases align to TRBD1. The CDR3 runs 16 residues. The J segment lost 4 bases and the V segment lost 0 bases, leaving 6 bases of the junction unmatched. CDR1 and CDR2 from the germline V gene are MRHNA and SNTAGT. The CDR3 DNA reads TGTGCCAGCAGTGACTCGATTTCAGGGGGCGCAGATACGCAGTATTTT. Residues: CASSDSISGGADTQYF.

J is TRBJ1-6 and V is TRBV30, with D possibly being TRBD1 (6 bases). V was shortened by 3 bases and J by 4 bases, with 13 bases between the two germline ends. Germline V gives CDR1 GTSNPN, CDR2 SVGIG (reference sequence). This CDR3 is 15 amino acids long. The CDR3 DNA reads TGTGCCTGGAGGGGCGGACAGTCTTATAATTCACCCCTCCACTTT. Amino acids: CAWRGGQSYNSPLHF.

The rearrangement links TRBV18 to TRBJ2-7, with 8 bases matching TRBD2. Germline loops: CDR1 KGHSH, CDR2 LQKENI. The J segment lost 0 bases and the V segment lost 3 bases, leaving 4 bases of the junction unmatched. The length of the CDR3 is 15 residues. The CDR3 spells CASSPPSGSSYEQYF. The CDR3 region has the DNA TGTGCCAGCTCACCTCCGAGCGGGAGCTCCTACGAGCAGTACTTC.

This chain links TRBV9 with TRBJ1-2; perhaps TRBD1 as D (5 bases). CDR1 and CDR2 (germline): SGDLS, YYNGEE. V was clipped by 7 bases and J by 3 bases, with 13 bases between them. This CDR3 contains 13 residues. CDR3: CASGGTEHYGYTF. As DNA, the CDR3 is TGTGCCAGCGGAGGGACGGAGCACTATGGCTACACCTTC.

The V gene is TRBV4-2, the J gene TRBJ1-3, with 9 bases matching TRBD1. V was pared by 4 bases and J by 1 base, with 8 bases of the junction left unmatched. The CDR3 is 17 amino acids. Per the germline V gene, CDR1 is LGHNA and CDR2 is YNFKEQ. DNA for the CDR3: TGTGCCAGCAGCCCCTCCGGGACAGGGTTGTCTGGAAACACCATATATTTT. This gives the protein CASSPSGTGLSGNTIYF.

The chain has TRBV30 and TRBJ1-1; D unresolved. There are 12 residues in the CDR3. The V and J ends lost 3 bases and 7 bases respectively, with 12 bases between them. CDR1 is GTSNPN, CDR2 SVGIG, per germline (reference sequence). The CDR3 sequence is CAWSPTLGEAFF. The CDR3 DNA follows: TGTGCCTGGAGCCCCACCCTCGGTGAAGCTTTCTTT.

The chain combines TRBV5-6 with TRBJ1-4; 10 bases map to TRBD1. The CDR3 covers 15 residues. Germline V lookup: CDR1 SGHDT, CDR2 YYEEEE. Unmatched junction bases numbered 10, after V lost 2 bases and J lost 12 bases. The CDR3: CASSFPGTGAGELFF. The CDR3 coding sequence is TGTGCCAGCAGCTTCCCCGGGACAGGGGCTGGGGAACTGTTTTTT.

CDR3 residues: CASSPGGEKLFF. Here the CDR3 DNA reads TGTGCCAGCAGCCCGGGGGGTGAAAAACTGTTTTTT. V and J are TRBV6-5 and TRBJ1-4; tentatively, D is TRBD1 (5 bases). Trimming removed 6 bases at V and 7 bases at J, with 9 bases between. The CDR3 extends over 12 amino acids. Germline lookup yields CDR1 MNHEY and CDR2 SVGAGI.

The rearrangement links TRBV5-4 to TRBJ1-1; D unclear. V lost 0 bases and J 3 bases, leaving 6 bases between the germline ends. The CDR3 is made up of 13 amino acids. CDR1 and CDR2 from the germline V gene are SGHNT and YYREEE (reference sequence). CDR3 loop: CASSLGRDTEAFF. For the CDR3, the DNA is TGTGCCAGCAGCTTGGGCCGGGACACTGAAGCTTTCTTT.

V and J are TRBV6-6 and TRBJ1-2; no definite D call. Germline assignment: CDR1 MNHNY and CDR2 SVGAGI (reference sequence). V shed 4 bases and J shed 2 bases, with 11 bases lying between them. The CDR3 covers 14 residues. CDR3 nucleotide sequence: TGTGCCAGCAGTTCATCTGAGAAAAACTATGGCTACACCTTC. It translates to CASSSSEKNYGYTF.

The chain recombines TRBV5-1 with TRBJ1-4; 11 bases agree with TRBD1. J lost 7 bases, V lost 4 bases, and 9 bases had no gene match. The CDR3 covers 16 residues. The germline V gene encodes CDR1 SGHRS and CDR2 YFSETQ. The CDR3 DNA reads TGCGCCAGCAGCCCACAGTCGGGACAGGGGGGTGAAAAACTGTTTTTT. Translation: CASSPQSGQGGEKLFF. The full variable domain, completed using reference TRBV5-1 and TRBJ1-4, is KAGVTQTPRYLIKTRGQQVTLSCSPISGHRSVSWYQQTPGQGLQFLFEYFSETQRNKGNFPGRFSGRQFSNSRSEMNVSTLELGDSALYLCASSPQSGQGGEKLFFGSGTQLSVL.

The CDR3 loop is CATSRDGGLAGEYEQFF. The DNA of the CDR3 is TGTGCCACCAGCAGAGATGGGGGACTAGCGGGAGAGTATGAGCAGTTCTTC. The chain employs TRBV15 and TRBJ2-1; the match to TRBD2 covers 14 bases. J was trimmed by 8 bases and V by 0 bases; bases with no gene match: 6. The CDR3 contains 17 residues. Germline CDR1 and CDR2: LNHNV and YYDKDF (reference sequence).

V gene TRBV5-5 combines with J gene TRBJ1-3, with D uncertain. CDR1 and CDR2 (germline): SGHKS, YYEKEE (reference sequence). The CDR3 extends over 16 amino acids. V dropped 0 bases and J dropped 2 bases, with 12 bases sitting between them. The CDR3 DNA is TGTGCCAGCAGCTTGGATTCAATGCCTACTGGAAACACCATATATTTT. Protein product: CASSLDSMPTGNTIYF.

In regard to this clone: The germline gene is not matched at one end of the junction; a read error may be the cause. The CDR3 coding sequence is TGTGCCAGCTCACCCGGGGACCGGACAGCCTGGAAATTC. This translates into CASSPGDRTAWKF. V usage is TRBV18 and J usage is TRBJ1-2, with a possible D match to TRBD1 (6 bases). Per germline, CDR1 KGHSH and CDR2 LQKENI. CDR3 length: 13 residues.

The V and J genes are TRBV10-3 and TRBJ1-2; a weak D match, TRBD1 (6 bases). The germline V gene encodes CDR1 ENHRY and CDR2 SYGVKD. Trimming cost V 4 bases and J 0 bases, with 9 bases left between them. The CDR3 totals 14 residues. CDR3 amino acids: CAISVQGTNYGYTF. The CDR3 DNA reads as TGTGCCATCAGTGTTCAGGGGACTAACTATGGCTACACCTTC.

The chain links TRBV5-5 to TRBJ1-4, with D perhaps matching TRBD1 (6 bases). The germline V and J ends were trimmed by 3 bases and 4 bases, with 10 bases remaining between them. Germline lookup yields CDR1 SGHKS and CDR2 YYEKEE (reference sequence). The CDR3 is 14 amino acids. This CDR3 is CASSSGQRNEKLFF. The CDR3 DNA follows: TGTGCCAGCAGCTCCGGACAGCGTAATGAAAAACTGTTTTTT.

V and J are TRBV7-2 and TRBJ1-1, with 9 bases that match TRBD1. CDR3 length: 17 residues. V was clipped by 2 bases and J by 0 bases; unmatched bases: 7. Germline V CDR1 and CDR2: SGHTA, FQGNSA. The DNA of the CDR3 is TGTGCCAGCAGCTTATCCGGGACAGGGAAACTGAACACTGAAGCTTTCTTT. As protein: CASSLSGTGKLNTEAFF.

This clone was found a few times. V and J are TRBV2 and TRBJ2-7, with D maybe TRBD2 (6 bases). V lost 6 bases and J 0 bases, leaving 18 bases between the germline ends. CDR3 length: 16 amino acids. Germline V lookup: CDR1 SNHLY, CDR2 FYNNEI. CDR3 in amino acids: CASRDPGLVISYEQYF. The CDR3 coding sequence is TGTGCCAGCAGGGACCCGGGACTCGTTATCTCCTACGAGCAGTACTTC.

The chain is built from TRBV5-1 and TRBJ1-1; D not certain. Trimming left V 0 bases short and J 5 bases short, with 14 bases between. This CDR3 has 15 residues. Germline V gene data show CDR1 as SGHRS and CDR2 as YFSETQ. The DNA of the CDR3 is TGCGCCAGCAGCTTGGGTGTGGGTTTCGGGACTGAAGCTTTCTTT. The encoded protein is CASSLGVGFGTEAFF. Filled out from reference TRBV5-1 and TRBJ1-1, the complete variable domain reads KAGVTQTPRYLIKTRGQQVTLSCSPISGHRSVSWYQQTPGQGLQFLFEYFSETQRNKGNFPGRFSGRQFSNSRSEMNVSTLELGDSALYLCASSLGVGFGTEAFFGQGTRLTVV.

The chain links TRBV4-2 to TRBJ1-1, with TRBD1 as a possible D gene (6 bases). Germline lookup yields CDR1 LGHNA and CDR2 YNFKEQ. Trimming took off 4 bases at V and 1 base at J, with 13 bases between the two ends. CDR3 length equals 15 residues. This CDR3 is CASSPRQVRNTEAFF. The CDR3 nucleotides read TGTGCCAGCAGCCCCCGACAGGTCAGGAACACTGAAGCTTTCTTT.

The chain employs TRBV6-5 and TRBJ2-3; no clear D. The CDR3 has 12 amino acids. The V end lost 0 bases, the J end lost 6 bases, and 4 bases lay between the germline ends. The germline CDR1 and CDR2 sequences are MNHEY and SVGAGI. Here the CDR3 reads CASSYSRDTQYF. DNA for the CDR3: TGTGCCAGCAGTTACTCGAGGGATACGCAGTATTTT.

The sample holds one count of this clone. The chain employs TRBV6-5 and TRBJ2-7, with D perhaps TRBD2 (5 bases). The V gene's germline CDR1 is MNHEY and CDR2 SVGAGI. This CDR3 contains 14 residues. Trimming shortened V by 0 bases and J by 3 bases, and 9 bases separated the two germline ends. The chain's CDR3 is CASSYSLANYEQYF. CDR3 DNA sequence: TGTGCCAGCAGTTACTCTTTAGCGAACTACGAGCAGTACTTC.